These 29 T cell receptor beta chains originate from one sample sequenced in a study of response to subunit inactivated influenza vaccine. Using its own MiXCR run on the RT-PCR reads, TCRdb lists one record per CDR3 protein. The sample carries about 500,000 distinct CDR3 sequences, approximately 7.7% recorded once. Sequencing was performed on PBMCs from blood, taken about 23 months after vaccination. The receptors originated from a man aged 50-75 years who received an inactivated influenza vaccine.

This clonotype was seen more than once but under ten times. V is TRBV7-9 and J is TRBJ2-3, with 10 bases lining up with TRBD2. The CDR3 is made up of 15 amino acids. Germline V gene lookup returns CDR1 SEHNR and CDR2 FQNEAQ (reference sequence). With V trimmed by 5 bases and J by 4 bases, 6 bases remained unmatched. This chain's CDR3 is CASSPLAGAADTQYF. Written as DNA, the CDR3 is TGTGCCAGCAGCCCTCTAGCGGGAGCTGCAGATACGCAGTATTTT.

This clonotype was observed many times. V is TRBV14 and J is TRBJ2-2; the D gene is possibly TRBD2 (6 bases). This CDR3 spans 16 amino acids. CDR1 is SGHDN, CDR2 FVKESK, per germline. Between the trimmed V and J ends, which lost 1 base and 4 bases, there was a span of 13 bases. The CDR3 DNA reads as TGTGCCAGCAGCCAAGTCGTCGGACTACCCACCGGGGAGCTGTTTTTT. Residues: CASSQVVGLPTGELFF.

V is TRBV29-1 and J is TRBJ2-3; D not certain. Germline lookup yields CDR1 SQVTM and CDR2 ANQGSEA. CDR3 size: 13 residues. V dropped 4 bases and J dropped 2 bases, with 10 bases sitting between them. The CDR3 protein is CSVVGRVTDTQYF. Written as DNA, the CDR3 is TGCAGCGTTGTCGGTCGAGTCACAGATACGCAGTATTTT.

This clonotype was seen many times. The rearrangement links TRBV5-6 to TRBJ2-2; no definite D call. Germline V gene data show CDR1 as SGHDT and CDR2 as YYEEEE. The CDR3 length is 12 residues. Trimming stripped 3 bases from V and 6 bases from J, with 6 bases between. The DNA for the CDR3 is TGTGCCAGCAGCTCCCCCGCCGGGGAGCTGTTTTTT. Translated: CASSSPAGELFF.

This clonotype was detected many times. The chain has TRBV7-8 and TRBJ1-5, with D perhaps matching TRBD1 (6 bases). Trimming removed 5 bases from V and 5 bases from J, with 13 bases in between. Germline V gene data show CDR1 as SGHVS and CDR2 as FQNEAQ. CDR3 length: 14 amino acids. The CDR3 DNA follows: TGTGCCAGCAGCCCCTCGACAGGAGATCAGCCCCAGCATTTT. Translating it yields CASSPSTGDQPQHF.

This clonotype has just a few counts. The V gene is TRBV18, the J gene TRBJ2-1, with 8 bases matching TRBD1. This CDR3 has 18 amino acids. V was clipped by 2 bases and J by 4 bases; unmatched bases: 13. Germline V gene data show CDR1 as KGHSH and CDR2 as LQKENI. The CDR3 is CASSPSASGTGIYNEQFF. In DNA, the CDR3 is TGTGCCAGCTCACCAAGTGCCTCCGGGACAGGCATTTACAATGAGCAGTTCTTC.

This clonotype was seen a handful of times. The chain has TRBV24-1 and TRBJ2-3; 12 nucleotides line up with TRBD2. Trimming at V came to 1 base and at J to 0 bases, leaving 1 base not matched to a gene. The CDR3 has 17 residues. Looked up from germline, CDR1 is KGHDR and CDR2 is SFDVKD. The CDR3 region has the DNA TGTGCCACCAGTGATTTCGGACTAGCGGGAAGCACAGATACGCAGTATTTT. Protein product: CATSDFGLAGSTDTQYF.

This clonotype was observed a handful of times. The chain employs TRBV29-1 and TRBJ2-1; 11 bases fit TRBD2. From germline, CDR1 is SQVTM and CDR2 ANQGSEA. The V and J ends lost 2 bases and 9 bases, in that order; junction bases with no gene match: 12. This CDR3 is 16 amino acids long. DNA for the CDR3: TGCAGCGTTGAAAGTCGATTAGCGGGAGGGCCCGGTGAGCAGTTCTTC. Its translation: CSVESRLAGGPGEQFF.

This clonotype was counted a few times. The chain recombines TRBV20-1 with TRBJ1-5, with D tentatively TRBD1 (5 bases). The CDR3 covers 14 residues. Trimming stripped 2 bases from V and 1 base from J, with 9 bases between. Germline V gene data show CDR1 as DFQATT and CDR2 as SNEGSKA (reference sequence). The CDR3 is CSARFRASNQPQHF. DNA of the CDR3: TGCAGTGCTAGATTCAGGGCCAGCAATCAGCCCCAGCATTTT.

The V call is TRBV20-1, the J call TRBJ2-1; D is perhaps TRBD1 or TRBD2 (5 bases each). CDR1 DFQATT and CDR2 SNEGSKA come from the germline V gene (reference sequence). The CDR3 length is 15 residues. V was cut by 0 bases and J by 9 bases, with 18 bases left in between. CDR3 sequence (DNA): TGCAGTGCTAGAGATCTCCGGGGCGCCGGGCCTGAGCAGTTCTTC. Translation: CSARDLRGAGPEQFF.

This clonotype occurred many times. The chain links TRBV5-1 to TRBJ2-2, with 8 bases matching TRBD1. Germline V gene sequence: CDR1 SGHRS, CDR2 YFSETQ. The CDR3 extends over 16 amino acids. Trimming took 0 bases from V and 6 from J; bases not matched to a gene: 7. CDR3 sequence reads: CASSLADRVAAGELFF. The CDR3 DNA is TGCGCCAGCAGCTTGGCGGACAGGGTCGCTGCCGGGGAGCTGTTTTTT.

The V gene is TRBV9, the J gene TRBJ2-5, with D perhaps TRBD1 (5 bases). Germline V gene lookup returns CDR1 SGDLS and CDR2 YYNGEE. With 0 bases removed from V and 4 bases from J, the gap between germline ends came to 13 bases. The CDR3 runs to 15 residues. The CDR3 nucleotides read TGTGCCAGCAGCGTAGGGGGCAGACAGCTAGAGACCCAGTACTTC. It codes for CASSVGGRQLETQYF.

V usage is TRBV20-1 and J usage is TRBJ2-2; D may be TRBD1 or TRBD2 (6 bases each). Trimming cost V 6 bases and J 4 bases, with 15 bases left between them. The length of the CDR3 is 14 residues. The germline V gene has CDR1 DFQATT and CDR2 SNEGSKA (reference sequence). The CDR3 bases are TGCAGTGCCAGGGGTCGGAGGGGCACCGGGGAGCTGTTTTTT. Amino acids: CSARGRRGTGELFF.

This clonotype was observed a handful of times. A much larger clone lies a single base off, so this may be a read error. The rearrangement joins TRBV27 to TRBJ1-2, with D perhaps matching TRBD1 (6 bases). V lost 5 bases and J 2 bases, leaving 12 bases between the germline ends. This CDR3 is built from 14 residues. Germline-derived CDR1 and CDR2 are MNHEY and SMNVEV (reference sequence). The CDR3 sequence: CASSPLTGNYGYTF. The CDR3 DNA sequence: TGTGCCAGCAGTCCCCTCACAGGGAACTATGGCTACACCTTC.

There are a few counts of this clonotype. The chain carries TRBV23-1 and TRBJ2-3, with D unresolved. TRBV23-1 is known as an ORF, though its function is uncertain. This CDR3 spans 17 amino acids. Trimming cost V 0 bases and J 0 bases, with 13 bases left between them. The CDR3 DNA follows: TGCGCCAGCAGTCAATCTAGGCAAGCCTTTAGCACAGATACGCAGTATTTT. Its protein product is CASSQSRQAFSTDTQYF.

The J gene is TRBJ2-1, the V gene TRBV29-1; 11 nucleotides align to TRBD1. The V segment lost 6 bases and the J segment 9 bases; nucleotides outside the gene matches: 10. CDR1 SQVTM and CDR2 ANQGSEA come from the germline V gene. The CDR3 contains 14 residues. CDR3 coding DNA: TGCAGCGTGGAGGACAGGGGGCAGGGGGGTGAGCAGTTCTTC. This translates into CSVEDRGQGGEQFF.

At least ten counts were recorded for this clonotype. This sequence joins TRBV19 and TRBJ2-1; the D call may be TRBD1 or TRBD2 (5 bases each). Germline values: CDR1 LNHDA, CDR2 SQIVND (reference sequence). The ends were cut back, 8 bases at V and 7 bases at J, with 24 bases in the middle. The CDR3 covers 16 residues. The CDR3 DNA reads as TGTGCCAGTCAGAGGGGCGGTACAGCCACGGGGAATGAGCAGTTCTTC. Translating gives CASQRGGTATGNEQFF.

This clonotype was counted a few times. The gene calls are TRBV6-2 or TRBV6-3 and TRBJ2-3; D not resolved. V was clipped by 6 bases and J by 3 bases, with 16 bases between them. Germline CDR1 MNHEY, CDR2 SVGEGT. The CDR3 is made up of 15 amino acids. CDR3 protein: CASSRTQDPTDTQYF. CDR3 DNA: TGTGCCAGCAGCCGCACTCAGGACCCAACAGATACGCAGTATTTT.

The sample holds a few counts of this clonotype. The CDR3 reads CSFQGGLMAVGGEQFF. CDR3 nucleotides: TGCAGCTTCCAAGGGGGACTTATGGCGGTGGGTGGTGAGCAGTTCTTC. The chain links TRBV29-1 to TRBJ2-1; D possibly uses TRBD1 or TRBD2 (6 bases each). CDR1 is SQVTM and CDR2 is ANQGSEA in the germline V gene. Trimming cost V 8 bases and J 9 bases, with 29 bases left between them. The CDR3 totals 16 residues.

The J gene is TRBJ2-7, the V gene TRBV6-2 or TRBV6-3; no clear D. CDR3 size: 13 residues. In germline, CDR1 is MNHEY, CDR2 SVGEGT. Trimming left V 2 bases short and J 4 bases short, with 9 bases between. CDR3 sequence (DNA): TGTGCCAGCAGTTACGGCTTTGGATACGAGCAGTACTTC. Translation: CASSYGFGYEQYF.

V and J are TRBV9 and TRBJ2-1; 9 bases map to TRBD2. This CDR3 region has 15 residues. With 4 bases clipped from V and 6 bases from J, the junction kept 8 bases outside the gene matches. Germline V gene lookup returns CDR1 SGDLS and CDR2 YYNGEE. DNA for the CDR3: TGTGCCAGCAGCTACAGCGGGAGGACTCCCAATGAGCAGTTCTTC. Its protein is CASSYSGRTPNEQFF.

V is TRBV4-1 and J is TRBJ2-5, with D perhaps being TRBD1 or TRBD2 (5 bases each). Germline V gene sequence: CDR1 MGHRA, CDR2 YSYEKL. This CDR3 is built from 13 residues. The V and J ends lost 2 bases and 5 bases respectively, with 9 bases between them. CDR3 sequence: CASSQREGETQYF. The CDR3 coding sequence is TGCGCCAGCAGCCAAAGAGAGGGGGAGACCCAGTACTTC.

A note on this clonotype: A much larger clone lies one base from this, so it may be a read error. The CDR3 DNA reads as TGCAGTACTATGACAGGGATCGTCCAAGAGACCCAGTACTTC. It translates to CSTMTGIVQETQYF. The chain employs TRBV20-1 and TRBJ2-5; 7 nucleotides agree with TRBD1. V shed 8 bases and J 1 base; nucleotides not matched to a gene: 10. The CDR3 extends over 14 amino acids. Germline V gives CDR1 DFQATT, CDR2 SNEGSKA (reference sequence).

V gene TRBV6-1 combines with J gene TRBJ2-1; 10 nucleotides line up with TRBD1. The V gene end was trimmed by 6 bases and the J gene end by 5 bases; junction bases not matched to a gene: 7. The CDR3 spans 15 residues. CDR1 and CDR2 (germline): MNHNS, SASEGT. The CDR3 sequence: CASSPTGTGDNEQFF. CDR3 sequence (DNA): TGTGCCAGCAGCCCGACCGGGACAGGGGACAATGAGCAGTTCTTC.

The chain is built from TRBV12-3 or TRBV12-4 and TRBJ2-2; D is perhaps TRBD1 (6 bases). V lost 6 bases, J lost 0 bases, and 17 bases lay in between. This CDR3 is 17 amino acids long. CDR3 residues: CASRGTGSTTNTGELFF. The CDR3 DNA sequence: TGTGCCAGCAGGGGAACAGGGTCTACAACGAACACCGGGGAGCTGTTTTTT.

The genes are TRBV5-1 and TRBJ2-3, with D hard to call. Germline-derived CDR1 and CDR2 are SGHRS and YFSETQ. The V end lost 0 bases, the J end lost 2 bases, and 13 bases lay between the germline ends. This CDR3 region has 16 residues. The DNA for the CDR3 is TGCGCCAGCAGCTTGGGTGCAGCGCATTACACAGATACGCAGTATTTT. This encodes CASSLGAAHYTDTQYF. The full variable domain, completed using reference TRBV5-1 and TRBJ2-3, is KAGVTQTPRYLIKTRGQQVTLSCSPISGHRSVSWYQQTPGQGLQFLFEYFSETQRNKGNFPGRFSGRQFSNSRSEMNVSTLELGDSALYLCASSLGAAHYTDTQYFGPGTRLTVL.

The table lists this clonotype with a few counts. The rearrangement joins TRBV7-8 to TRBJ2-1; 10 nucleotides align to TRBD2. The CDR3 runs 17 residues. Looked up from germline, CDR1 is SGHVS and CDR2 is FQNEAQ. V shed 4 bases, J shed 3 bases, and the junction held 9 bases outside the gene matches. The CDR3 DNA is TGTGCCAGCAGCTCACTCACCTCTAGCGGGGGCTACAATGAGCAGTTCTTC. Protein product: CASSSLTSSGGYNEQFF.

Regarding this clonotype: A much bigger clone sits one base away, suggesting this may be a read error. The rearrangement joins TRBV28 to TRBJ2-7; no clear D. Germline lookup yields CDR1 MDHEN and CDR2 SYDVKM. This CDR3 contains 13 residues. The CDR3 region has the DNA TGTACCAGCAGACTTTTGGGCTCCTACGAGCAGTACTTC. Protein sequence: CTSRLLGSYEQYF.

CDR3 nucleotide sequence: TGTGCCAGCGCCTCGGGAAGGTCGAGGAACAATGAGCAGTTCTTC. This codes for CASASGRSRNNEQFF. The gene calls are TRBV7-9 and TRBJ2-1; weak D call: TRBD2 (5 bases). Germline V gives CDR1 SEHNR, CDR2 FQNEAQ (reference sequence). The ends were cut back, 8 bases at V and 5 bases at J, with 19 bases in the middle. This CDR3 is 15 amino acids long.